This T cell receptor (beta chain) comes out of a study of T cell responses to AZD1222 COVID-19 vaccine. Looking at the study overall: Pooled samples include second doses given at about 4 or 12 weeks.

Trimming left V 2 bases short and J 7 bases short, with 14 bases between. The CDR3 length is 14 residues. Germline CDR1 reads SEHNR; CDR2 reads FQNEAQ (reference sequence). Some clones are missing from TCRdb's copy, which holds only in-frame ones; the method was immunoSEQ multiplex PCR. The table has approximately 110,000 clones, roughly 82% seen once. The sequenced sample was peripheral blood, obtained on day 0 of AZD1222 vaccination. This sequence originates from an adult in good health. The chain recombines TRBV7-9 with TRBJ1-1; D gene uncertain. DNA of the CDR3: TGTGCCAGCAGCTTATTAGCCAGGCCTCTTGAAGCTTTCTTT. Its translation: CASSLLARPLEAFF.